This T cell receptor (beta chain) emerged from a study of blood T cell repertoires in COVID-19. On the study more broadly: COVID-19 samples collected from the United States, Italy and Spain covered acute and convalescent phases.

The data were produced by immunoSEQ multiplex PCR, yet TCRdb's version contains in-frame clones alone and is incomplete. The repertoire holds about 150,000 clones, with 75% to 90% as singletons. The CDR3 is 16 residues long. The germline CDR1 and CDR2 sequences are LGHNA and YNFKEQ. The ends lost 0 bases at V and 2 bases at J; junction bases unmatched: 4. This TCR was recovered from a middle-aged woman with acute or convalescent COVID-19. The specimen was peripheral blood. The gene calls are TRBV4-2 and TRBJ2-1; TRBD2 matches at 7 bases. CDR3 amino acids: CASSQDGGGTYNEQFF. The CDR3 coding sequence is TGTGCCAGCAGCCAAGATGGGGGGGGTACCTACAATGAGCAGTTCTTC.